This T cell receptor beta chain was found in a study of CD8 T cells in ankylosing spondylitis. Notes on this clonotype: Its specificity is not known.

Broader study findings: Reportedly, significant enrichment of disease-linked clones occurred in matched ankylosing spondylitis synovial fluid. The disease-linked clones had a CD8+ phenotype and low blood frequencies. Seemingly distinctive of ankylosing spondylitis blood was a TCR beta motif formed by eight highly homologous variants.

TCR beta libraries were made by quantitative 5'-RACE with molecular barcodes. TCRdb passed the 5' RACE reads through MiXCR, listing each CDR3 protein once. Among fewer than 250,000 distinct CDR3 sequences, about a quarter were seen once, and the ten largest hold just over 6.5%. The receptor comes from a male donor with ankylosing spondylitis or in good health (not recorded which). Specimen: blood, either unsorted or a sorted T cell fraction (not recorded which).

CDR3 residues: CSFWGQGPGAKNIQYF. CDR3 in DNA: TGCAGTTTCTGGGGCCAGGGTCCAGGCGCCAAAAACATTCAGTACTTC. The chain recombines TRBV20-1 with TRBJ2-4; weak D call: TRBD1 (5 bases). V was cut by 8 bases and J by 1 base, with 21 bases left in between. Per the germline V gene, CDR1 is DFQATT and CDR2 is SNEGSKA (reference sequence). This CDR3 is built from 16 residues.